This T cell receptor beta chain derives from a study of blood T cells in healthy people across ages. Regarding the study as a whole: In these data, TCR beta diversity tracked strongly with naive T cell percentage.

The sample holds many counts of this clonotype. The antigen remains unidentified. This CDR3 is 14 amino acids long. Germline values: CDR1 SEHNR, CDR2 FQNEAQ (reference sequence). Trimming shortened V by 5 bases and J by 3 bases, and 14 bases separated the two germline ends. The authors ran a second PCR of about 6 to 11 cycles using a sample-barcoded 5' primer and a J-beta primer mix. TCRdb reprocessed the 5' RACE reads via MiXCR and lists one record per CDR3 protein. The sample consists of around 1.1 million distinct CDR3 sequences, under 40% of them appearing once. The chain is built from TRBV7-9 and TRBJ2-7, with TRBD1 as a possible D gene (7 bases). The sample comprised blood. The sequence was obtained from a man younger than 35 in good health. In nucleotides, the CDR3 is TGTGCCAGCAGCCCCCGACAGGGACTCTACGAGCAGTACTTC. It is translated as CASSPRQGLYEQYF. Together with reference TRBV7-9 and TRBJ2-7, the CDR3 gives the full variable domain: DTGVSQNPRHKITKRGQNVTFRCDPISEHNRLYWYRQTLGQGPEFLTYFQNEAQLEKSRLLSDRFSAERPKGSFSTLEIQRTEQGDSAMYLCASSPRQGLYEQYFGPGTRLTVT.